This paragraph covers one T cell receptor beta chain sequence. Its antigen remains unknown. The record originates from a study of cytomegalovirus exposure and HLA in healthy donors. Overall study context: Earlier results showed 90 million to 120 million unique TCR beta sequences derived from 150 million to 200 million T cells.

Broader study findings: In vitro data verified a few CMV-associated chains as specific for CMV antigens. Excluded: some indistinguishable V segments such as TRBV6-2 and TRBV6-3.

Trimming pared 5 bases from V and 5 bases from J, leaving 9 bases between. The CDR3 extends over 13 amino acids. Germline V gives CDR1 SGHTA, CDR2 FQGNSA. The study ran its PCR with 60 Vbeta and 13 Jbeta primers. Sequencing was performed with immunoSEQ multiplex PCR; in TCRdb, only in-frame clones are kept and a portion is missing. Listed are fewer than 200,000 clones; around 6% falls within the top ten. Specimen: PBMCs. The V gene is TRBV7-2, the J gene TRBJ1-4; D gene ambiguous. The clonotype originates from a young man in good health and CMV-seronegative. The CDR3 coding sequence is TGTGCCAGCAGCCCCCGCGGGAATGAAAAACTGTTTTTT. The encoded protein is CASSPRGNEKLFF.